One sample yielded the 16 T cell receptor beta chains listed below, sequenced in a study of blood T cell repertoires in COVID-19. The assay was immunoSEQ multiplex PCR, and TCRdb's table has in-frame clones only and misses some. The table records 200,000 or so clones, around 80% of them present only once. Sequencing was done on a sample of peripheral blood. The receptors were gathered from a human donor in a cohort sampled during active COVID-19.

J is TRBJ1-1 and V is TRBV12-3 or TRBV12-4; unclear D gene. The V gene lost 3 bases and the J gene lost 5 bases, with 7 bases spanning the gap. The CDR3 has 12 amino acids. The CDR3 DNA is TGTGCCAGCAGTTTCTATAGAACTGAAGCTTTCTTT. Amino acids: CASSFYRTEAFF.

CDR3 coding DNA: TGTGCCAGCACAGGATTCGGGAGTGGGAAGCCCGGGGAGCTGTTTTTT. It yields the protein CASTGFGSGKPGELFF. J is TRBJ2-2 and V is TRBV9; possibly TRBD2 for D (6 bases). Trimming stripped 6 bases from V and 6 bases from J, with 21 bases between. The CDR3 runs to 16 residues. CDR1 SGDLS and CDR2 YYNGEE come from the germline V gene.

The rearrangement uses TRBV6-4 and TRBJ2-3; D is uncertain. V lost 2 bases to trimming and J lost 1 base, with 10 bases between them. CDR3 length: 15 amino acids. The germline V gene has CDR1 MRHNA and CDR2 SNTAGT. CDR3 bases: TGTGCCAGCAGTGACCGGCCAGGCGGCACAGATACGCAGTATTTT. Encoded protein: CASSDRPGGTDTQYF.

The chain carries TRBV12-3 or TRBV12-4 and TRBJ2-3; D unclear. The ends were cut back, 0 bases at V and 2 bases at J, with 3 bases in the middle. This CDR3 has 13 residues. For the CDR3, the DNA is TGTGCCAGCAGTTTAGCCCTCACAGATACGCAGTATTTT. Amino acids: CASSLALTDTQYF.

This sequence joins TRBV19 and TRBJ2-5; tentatively, D is TRBD2 (6 bases). V was trimmed by 3 bases and J by 5 bases, leaving 13 bases between them. This CDR3 has 14 residues. CDR1 and CDR2 from the germline V gene are LNHDA and SQIVND (reference sequence). CDR3 nucleotides: TGTGCCAGTAGTATTGATTTGGGGAGGGAGACCCAGTACTTC. It yields the protein CASSIDLGRETQYF.

The chain uses TRBV5-4 and TRBJ2-7; possibly TRBD2 for D (6 bases). The CDR3 is made up of 16 amino acids. V was trimmed by 2 bases and J by 4 bases, leaving 19 bases between them. Germline V lookup: CDR1 SGHNT, CDR2 YYREEE (reference sequence). This CDR3 reads CASSFRRTNALYEQYF. CDR3 sequence (DNA): TGTGCCAGCAGCTTTCGCAGGACTAACGCCTTGTACGAGCAGTACTTC. The whole variable domain, filled in from reference TRBV5-4 and TRBJ2-7, reads ETGVTQSPTHLIKTRGQQVTLRCSSQSGHNTVSWYQQALGQGPQFIFQYYREEENGRGNFPPRFSGLQFPNYSSELNVNALELDDSALYLCASSFRRTNALYEQYFGPGTRLTVT.

This clone appeared once. The chain links TRBV28 to TRBJ2-5; D might be TRBD1 (6 bases). Germline-derived CDR1 and CDR2 are MDHEN and SYDVKM. Trimming removed 10 bases from V and 4 bases from J, with 16 bases in between. The CDR3 is made up of 13 amino acids. The CDR3 spells CATEYRVPETQYF. The DNA for the CDR3 is TGTGCCACCGAGTACAGGGTCCCAGAGACCCAGTACTTC.

The V and J genes are TRBV7-2 and TRBJ2-1, with TRBD2 identical over 11 bases. The CDR3 covers 14 residues. J gave up 7 bases and V 5 bases, and 4 bases lay outside the gene matches. Germline V gene lookup returns CDR1 SGHTA and CDR2 FQGNSA. The CDR3 DNA sequence: TGTGCCAGCAGCCCCGGACTAGCGGGTAATGAGCAGTTCTTC. Translation: CASSPGLAGNEQFF.

On this clone itself: Compared with germline, one end of the junction differs, possibly owing to a read error. V is TRBV18 and J is TRBJ2-2, with TRBD1 identical over 10 bases. Germline-derived CDR1 and CDR2 are KGHSH and LQKENI. The CDR3 has 16 residues. The CDR3 region has the DNA TGTGCCAGCTCACCACGGGACAGGGGAGCCACCAGGGAGCTGTTTTTT. This sequence encodes CASSPRDRGATRELFF.

The rearrangement links TRBV7-3 to TRBJ2-7; TRBD2 is a possible D gene (6 bases). CDR1 is SGHTA, CDR2 FQGTGA, per germline. V lost 3 bases and J lost 1, with 13 bases in between. This CDR3 spans 15 amino acids. The CDR3 sequence: CASSLGGKKSYEQYF. The CDR3 DNA sequence: TGTGCCAGCAGCTTGGGCGGGAAAAAATCCTACGAGCAGTACTTC.

This chain joins TRBV12-3 or TRBV12-4 and TRBJ2-7; 12 bases line up with TRBD1. This CDR3 has 13 residues. The ends lost 7 bases at V and 7 bases at J; junction bases unmatched: 5. CDR3 coding DNA: TGTGCCAGCACTCGGGACAGGGGGCGAGAGCAGTACTTC. This encodes CASTRDRGREQYF.

The CDR3 DNA reads as TGTGCCAGCAGCCCGCGGGGGCGGGAGGGCCCCCAAGAGACCCAGTACTTC. This codes for CASSPRGREGPQETQYF. The V gene is TRBV7-9, the J gene TRBJ2-5, with 9 nucleotides matching TRBD2. Looked up from germline, CDR1 is SEHNR and CDR2 is FQNEAQ (reference sequence). The CDR3 contains 17 residues. V gave up 5 bases and J gave up 1 base; unmatched junction bases: 11.

In DNA, the CDR3 is TGTGCCAGCAGCCCGACCGACAGGGGCCGACGATACAATGAGCAGTTCTTC. It encodes CASSPTDRGRRYNEQFF. The chain couples TRBV7-3 to TRBJ2-1; 8 positions match TRBD1. There are 17 residues in the CDR3. Germline V gives CDR1 SGHTA, CDR2 FQGTGA. V trimming: 5 bases; J trimming: 4 bases; junction bases outside the gene matches: 13.

This chain links TRBV5-6 with TRBJ2-3, with D maybe TRBD2 (6 bases). The germline CDR1 and CDR2 sequences are SGHDT and YYEEEE. CDR3 length equals 15 residues. The V end was cut by 0 bases, the J end by 0 bases, with 8 bases between. CDR3 sequence reads: CASSLGLGSTDTQYF. The DNA for the CDR3 is TGTGCCAGCAGCTTGGGACTAGGCAGCACAGATACGCAGTATTTT.

V and J are TRBV24-1 and TRBJ1-1; 8 nucleotides match TRBD1. Germline CDR1 KGHDR, CDR2 SFDVKD. V lost 4 bases and J lost 10; bases outside the gene matches: 7. This CDR3 region has 13 residues. The CDR3: CATSDPGQVRAFF. The CDR3 DNA reads TGTGCCACCAGTGACCCGGGACAGGTTAGAGCTTTCTTT.

The chain has TRBV2 and TRBJ1-4, with D uncertain. The CDR3 runs to 15 residues. The germline gives CDR1 SNHLY, CDR2 FYNNEI. V dropped 7 bases and J dropped 0 bases, with 12 bases sitting between them. This CDR3 is CASMYTGTTNEKLFF. The CDR3 DNA is TGTGCCAGCATGTACACCGGGACAACTAATGAAAAACTGTTTTTT.